The T cell receptor (beta chain) under discussion was sequenced for a study of T cell responses to AZD1222 COVID-19 vaccine. The CDR3 spans 16 residues. J lost 5 bases, V lost 4 bases, and 11 bases had no gene match. Germline CDR1 is SGHRS and CDR2 is YFSETQ. Method: immunoSEQ multiplex PCR; TCRdb's copy keeps in-frame clones and lacks some. The sample yields about 78,000 clones, around 90% seen once. V usage is TRBV5-1 and J usage is TRBJ1-2; 10 bases match TRBD1. The sequenced sample was peripheral blood, obtained on day 0 of AZD1222 vaccination. The origin of this receptor is an adult in good health. The chain's CDR3 is CASSRSGTGELYGYTF. Written as DNA, the CDR3 is TGCGCCAGCAGCAGATCCGGGACAGGGGAACTTTATGGCTACACCTTC.